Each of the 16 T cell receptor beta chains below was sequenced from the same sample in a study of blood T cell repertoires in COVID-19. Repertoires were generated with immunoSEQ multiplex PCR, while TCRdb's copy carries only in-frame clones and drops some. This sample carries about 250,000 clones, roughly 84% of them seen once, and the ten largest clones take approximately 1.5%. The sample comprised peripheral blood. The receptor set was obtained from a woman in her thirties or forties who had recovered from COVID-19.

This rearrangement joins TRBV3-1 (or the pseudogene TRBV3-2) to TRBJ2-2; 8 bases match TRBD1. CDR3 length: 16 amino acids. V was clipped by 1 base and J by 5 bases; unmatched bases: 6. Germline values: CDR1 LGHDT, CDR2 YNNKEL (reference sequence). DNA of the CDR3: TGTGCCAGCAGCCAAGGGTGGACAGGGCGAACCGGGGAGCTGTTTTTT. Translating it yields CASSQGWTGRTGELFF.

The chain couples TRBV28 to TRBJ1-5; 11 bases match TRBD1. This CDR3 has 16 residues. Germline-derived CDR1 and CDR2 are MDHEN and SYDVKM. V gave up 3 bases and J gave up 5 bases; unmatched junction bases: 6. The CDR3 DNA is TGTGCCAGCAGTTTGTCGGGACAGGGGGGTTATCAGCCCCAGCATTTT. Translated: CASSLSGQGGYQPQHF.

CDR3: CASSMTGGSGANVLTF. In nucleotides, the CDR3 is TGTGCCAGCAGTATGACGGGGGGGTCTGGGGCCAACGTCCTGACTTTC. This rearrangement joins TRBV28 to TRBJ2-6, with TRBD2 matching 8 bases. V was clipped by 5 bases and J by 1 base; unmatched bases: 4. The CDR3 has 16 residues. From germline, CDR1 is MDHEN and CDR2 SYDVKM.

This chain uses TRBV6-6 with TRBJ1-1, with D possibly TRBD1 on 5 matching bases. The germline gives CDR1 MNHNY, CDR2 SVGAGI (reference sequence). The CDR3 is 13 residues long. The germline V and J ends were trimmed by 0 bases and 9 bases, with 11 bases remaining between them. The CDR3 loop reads CASSYSRDRKAFF. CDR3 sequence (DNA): TGTGCCAGCAGTTACTCGAGAGACAGAAAAGCTTTCTTT.

CDR3 sequence (DNA): TGTGCCAGCAGCCAGATGTTGAACACTGAAGCTTTCTTT. This codes for CASSQMLNTEAFF. The chain carries TRBV5-4 and TRBJ1-1; D unclear. V was clipped by 4 bases and J by 0 bases, with 7 bases between them. CDR1 is SGHNT and CDR2 is YYREEE in the germline V gene (reference sequence). CDR3 length equals 13 residues.

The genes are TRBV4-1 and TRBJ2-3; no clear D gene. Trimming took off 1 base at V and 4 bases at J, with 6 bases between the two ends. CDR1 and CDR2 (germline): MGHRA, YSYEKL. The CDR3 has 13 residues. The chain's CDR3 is CASSQASADTQYF. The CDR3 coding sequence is TGCGCCAGCAGCCAAGCGTCTGCAGATACGCAGTATTTT.

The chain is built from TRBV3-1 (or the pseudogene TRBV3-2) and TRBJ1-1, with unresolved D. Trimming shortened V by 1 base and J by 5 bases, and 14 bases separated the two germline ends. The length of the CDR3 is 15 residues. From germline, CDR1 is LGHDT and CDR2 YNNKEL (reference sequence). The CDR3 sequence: CASSQGERRSTEAFF. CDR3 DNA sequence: TGTGCCAGCAGCCAAGGGGAGCGGAGGAGTACTGAAGCTTTCTTT.

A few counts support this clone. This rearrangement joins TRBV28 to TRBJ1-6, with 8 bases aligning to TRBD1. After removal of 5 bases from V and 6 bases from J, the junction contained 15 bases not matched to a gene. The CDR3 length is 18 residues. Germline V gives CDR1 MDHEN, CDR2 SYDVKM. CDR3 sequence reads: CASSTSWTGSIVNSPLHF. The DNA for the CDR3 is TGTGCCAGCAGTACTTCTTGGACAGGGTCGATTGTTAATTCACCCCTCCACTTT.

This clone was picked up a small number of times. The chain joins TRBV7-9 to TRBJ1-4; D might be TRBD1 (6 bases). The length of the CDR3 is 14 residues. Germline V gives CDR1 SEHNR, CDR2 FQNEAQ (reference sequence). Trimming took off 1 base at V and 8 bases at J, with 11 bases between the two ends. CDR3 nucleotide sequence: TGTGCCAGCAGCTTAGATTACAGGGAAGAAAAACTGTTTTTT. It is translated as CASSLDYREEKLFF.

CDR3 nucleotide sequence: TGTGCCATCAGTGGGGGGACAGGGTGGAATGAGCAGTTCTTC. It yields the protein CAISGGTGWNEQFF. The chain combines TRBV10-3 with TRBJ2-1; 9 nucleotides line up with TRBD1. V dropped 4 bases and J dropped 7; count of bases not matched to a gene: 5. Germline V gives CDR1 ENHRY, CDR2 SYGVKD. There are 14 residues in the CDR3.

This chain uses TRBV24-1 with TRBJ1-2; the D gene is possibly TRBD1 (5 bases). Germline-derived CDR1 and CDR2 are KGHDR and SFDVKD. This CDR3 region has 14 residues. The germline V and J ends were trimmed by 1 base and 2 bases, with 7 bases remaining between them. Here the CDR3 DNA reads TGTGCCACCAGTGATTTTCGACAGAACTATGGCTACACCTTC. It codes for CATSDFRQNYGYTF.

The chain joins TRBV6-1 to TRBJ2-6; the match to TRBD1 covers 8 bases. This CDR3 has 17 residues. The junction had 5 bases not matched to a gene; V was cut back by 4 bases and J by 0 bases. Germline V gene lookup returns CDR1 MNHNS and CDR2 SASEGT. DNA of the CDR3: TGTGCCAGCAGTGGCCGGGACAGGATCTCTGGGGCCAACGTCCTGACTTTC. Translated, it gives CASSGRDRISGANVLTF.

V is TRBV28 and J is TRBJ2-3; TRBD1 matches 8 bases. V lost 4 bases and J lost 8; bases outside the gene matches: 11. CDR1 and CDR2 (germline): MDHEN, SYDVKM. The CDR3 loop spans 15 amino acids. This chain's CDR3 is CASSSGQGLGGTQYF. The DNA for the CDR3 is TGTGCCAGCAGTTCCGGACAGGGCCTGGGGGGTACGCAGTATTTT.

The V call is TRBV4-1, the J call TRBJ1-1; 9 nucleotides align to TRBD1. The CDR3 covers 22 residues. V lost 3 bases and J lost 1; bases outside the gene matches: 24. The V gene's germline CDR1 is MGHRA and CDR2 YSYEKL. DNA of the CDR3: TGCGCCAGCAGCCAGGAAGGACAGGGGTTAGGGCAGCGGGGCCGGAGGAACACTGAAGCTTTCTTT. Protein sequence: CASSQEGQGLGQRGRRNTEAFF.

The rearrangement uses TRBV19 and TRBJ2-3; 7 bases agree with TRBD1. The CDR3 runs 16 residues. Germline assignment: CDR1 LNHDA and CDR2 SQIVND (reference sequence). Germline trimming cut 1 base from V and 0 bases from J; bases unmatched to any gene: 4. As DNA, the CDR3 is TGTGCCAGTAGTATAGGAGGGGGCTCTAGCACAGATACGCAGTATTTT. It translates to CASSIGGGSSTDTQYF.

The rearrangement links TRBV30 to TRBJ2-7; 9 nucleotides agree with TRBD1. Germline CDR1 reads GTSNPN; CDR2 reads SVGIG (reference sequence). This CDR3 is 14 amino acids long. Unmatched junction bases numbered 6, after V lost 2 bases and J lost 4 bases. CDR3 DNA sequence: TGTGCCTGGAGTTGGGGACAGGGATATTACGAGCAGTACTTC. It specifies CAWSWGQGYYEQYF.